This TCR beta chain derives from a study of blood T cell repertoires in COVID-19. CDR1 SGDLS and CDR2 YYNGEE come from the germline V gene. V was cut by 0 bases and J by 0 bases, with 9 bases left in between. The CDR3 has 15 residues. The protocol was immunoSEQ multiplex PCR, while the TCRdb copy is restricted to in-frame clones and leaves out a portion. The table shows over 120,000 clones, with roughly 80% occurring only once. The J gene is TRBJ1-2, the V gene TRBV9, with D hard to call. The source of this sequence is a woman aged 80 or over with acute or convalescent COVID-19. Sequencing input: peripheral blood. CDR3 protein: CASSVVQAPNYGYTF. The CDR3 nucleotides are TGTGCCAGCAGCGTAGTCCAGGCTCCTAACTATGGCTACACCTTC.